This T cell receptor (beta chain) was retrieved from a study of CD8 T cells in ankylosing spondylitis. This CDR3 comprises 16 residues. The germline gives CDR1 SGHTA, CDR2 FQGNSA. V lost 5 bases, J lost 4 bases, and 8 bases stayed unmatched. Study-wide points: Clones linked to disease were reported to show significant enrichment in matched ankylosing spondylitis synovial fluid. Made up of about eight highly homologous variants, a TCR beta motif appeared characteristic of ankylosing spondylitis blood.

At least ten counts were recorded for this clonotype. Its antigen remains unidentified. Quantitative molecular-barcoded 5'-RACE generated the TCR beta libraries. From the 5' RACE reads, TCRdb called clonotypes with MiXCR, one entry per CDR3 protein. The table records about 220,000 distinct CDR3 sequences, roughly a tenth of them present only once. Sequenced input: blood, either unsorted or a sorted T cell fraction (not recorded which). This receptor was identified in a male donor with ankylosing spondylitis or in good health (not recorded which). The V call is TRBV7-2, the J call TRBJ2-3, with 11 bases that match TRBD2. Here the CDR3 reads CASSPISGGAPDTQYF. CDR3 bases: TGTGCCAGCAGCCCCATTAGCGGGGGGGCCCCAGATACGCAGTATTTT. Combining the CDR3 with reference TRBV7-2 and TRBJ2-3 gives the whole variable domain GAGVSQSPSNKVTEKGKDVELRCDPISGHTALYWYRQSLGQGLEFLIYFQGNSAPDKSGLPSDRFSAERTGGSVSTLTIQRTQQEDSAVYLCASSPISGGAPDTQYFGPGTRLTVL.